This T cell receptor (beta chain) originates from a study of T cell responses to AZD1222 COVID-19 vaccine. Study-wide context: Combined were second doses at about 4 or about 12 weeks.

V gave up 3 bases and J gave up 0 bases, with 14 bases separating them. The V gene's germline CDR1 is KGHSH and CDR2 LQKENI. The CDR3 is 17 residues long. As to this clone: Antigen: not known.

General observations from the study: In the spike-specific TCR repertoire, nearly half reportedly target unmutated variant regions. The number of AZD1222 recipients seropositive at baseline was only five to seven.

The assay was immunoSEQ multiplex PCR, and TCRdb's table has in-frame clones only and misses some. The table has 50,000 to 60,000 clones, 80% to 90% seen once. The clonotype originates from an adult in good health. The source material was peripheral blood, sampled on day 0 of AZD1222 vaccination. The chain uses TRBV18 and TRBJ1-4; unclear D gene. CDR3 protein: CASSPQALDATNEKLFF. The CDR3 nucleotides read TGTGCCAGCTCACCTCAAGCTCTTGATGCAACTAATGAAAAACTGTTTTTT.